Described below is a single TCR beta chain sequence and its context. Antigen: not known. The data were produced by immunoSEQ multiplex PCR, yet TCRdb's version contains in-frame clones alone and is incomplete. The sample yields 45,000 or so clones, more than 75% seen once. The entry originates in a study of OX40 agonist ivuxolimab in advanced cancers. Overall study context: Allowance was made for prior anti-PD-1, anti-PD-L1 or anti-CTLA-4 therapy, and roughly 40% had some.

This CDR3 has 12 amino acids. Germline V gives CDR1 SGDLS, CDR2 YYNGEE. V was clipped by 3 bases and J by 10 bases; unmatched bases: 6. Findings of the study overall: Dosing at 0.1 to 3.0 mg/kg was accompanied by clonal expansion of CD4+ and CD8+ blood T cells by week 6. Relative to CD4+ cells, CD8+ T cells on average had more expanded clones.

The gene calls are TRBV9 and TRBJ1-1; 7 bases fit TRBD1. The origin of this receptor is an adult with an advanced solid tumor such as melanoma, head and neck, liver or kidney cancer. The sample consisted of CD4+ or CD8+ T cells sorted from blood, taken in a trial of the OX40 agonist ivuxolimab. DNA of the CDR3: TGTGCCAGCAGCGGACAGGGCGGGCTAGCTTTCTTT. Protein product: CASSGQGGLAFF.